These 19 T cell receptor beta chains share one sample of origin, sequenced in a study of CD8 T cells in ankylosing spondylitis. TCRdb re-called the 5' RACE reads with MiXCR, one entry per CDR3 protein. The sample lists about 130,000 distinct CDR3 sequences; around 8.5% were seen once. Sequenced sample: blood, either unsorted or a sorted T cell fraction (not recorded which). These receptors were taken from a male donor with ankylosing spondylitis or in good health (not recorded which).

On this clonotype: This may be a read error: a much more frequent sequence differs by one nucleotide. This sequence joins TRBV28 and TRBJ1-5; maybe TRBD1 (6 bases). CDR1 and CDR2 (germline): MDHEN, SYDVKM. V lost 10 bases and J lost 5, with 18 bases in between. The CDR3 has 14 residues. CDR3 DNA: TGTGCCATCAGGGGCGGGCGGGAGTATCAGCCCCAGCATTTT. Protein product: CAIRGGREYQPQHF.

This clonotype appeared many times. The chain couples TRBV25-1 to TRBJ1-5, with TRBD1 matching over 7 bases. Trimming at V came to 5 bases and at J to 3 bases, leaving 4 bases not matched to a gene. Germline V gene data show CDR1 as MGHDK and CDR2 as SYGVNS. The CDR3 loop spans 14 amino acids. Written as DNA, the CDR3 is TGTGCCAGCAGTAACACAGGGGACAATCAGCCCCAGCATTTT. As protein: CASSNTGDNQPQHF. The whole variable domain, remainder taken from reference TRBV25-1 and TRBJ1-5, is EADIYQTPRYLVIGTGKKITLECSQTMGHDKMYWYQQDPGMELHLIHYSYGVNSTEKGDLSSESTVSRIRTEHFPLTLESARPSHTSQYLCASSNTGDNQPQHFGDGTRLSIL.

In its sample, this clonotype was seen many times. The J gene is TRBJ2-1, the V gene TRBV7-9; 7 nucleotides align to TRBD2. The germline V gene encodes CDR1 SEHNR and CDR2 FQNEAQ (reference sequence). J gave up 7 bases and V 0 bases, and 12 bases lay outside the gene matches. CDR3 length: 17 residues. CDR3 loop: CASSLAGGSASFNEQFF. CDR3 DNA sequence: TGTGCCAGCAGCTTAGCTGGCGGGAGTGCTTCTTTTAATGAGCAGTTCTTC.

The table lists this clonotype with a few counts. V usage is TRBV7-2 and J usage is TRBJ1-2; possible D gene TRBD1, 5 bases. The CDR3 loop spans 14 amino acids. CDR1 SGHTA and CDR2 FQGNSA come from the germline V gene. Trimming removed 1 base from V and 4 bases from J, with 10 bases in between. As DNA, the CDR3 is TGTGCCAGCAGCTTAGGCAGTCAGGGCTATGGCTACACCTTC. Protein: CASSLGSQGYGYTF.

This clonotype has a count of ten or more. The CDR3 DNA reads TGTGCCAGCAGCTTATCATGGGCAGATACGCAGTATTTT. Translating gives CASSLSWADTQYF. V gene TRBV7-6 combines with J gene TRBJ2-3, with D unclear. Germline lookup yields CDR1 SGHVS and CDR2 FNYEAQ. This CDR3 region has 13 residues. Trimming took off 2 bases at V and 4 bases at J, with 7 bases between the two ends. Variable domain in full (rest from reference TRBV7-6 and TRBJ2-3): GAGVSQSPRYKVTKRGQDVALRCDPISGHVSLYWYRQALGQGPEFLTYFNYEAQQDKSGLPNDRFSAERPEGSISTLTIQRTEQRDSAMYRCASSLSWADTQYFGPGTRLTVL.

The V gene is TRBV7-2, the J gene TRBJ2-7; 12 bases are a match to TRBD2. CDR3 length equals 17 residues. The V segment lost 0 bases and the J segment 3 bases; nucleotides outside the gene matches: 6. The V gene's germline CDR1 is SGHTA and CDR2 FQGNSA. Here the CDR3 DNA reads TGTGCCAGCAGCTTAGCTCTAACTAGCGGGAGGAGCTACGAGCAGTACTTC. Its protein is CASSLALTSGRSYEQYF.

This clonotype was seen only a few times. CDR3 DNA: TGTGCCAGCAGCCAAGACGGTTTTTTTGGAAACACCATATATTTT. It encodes CASSQDGFFGNTIYF. This sequence joins TRBV14 and TRBJ1-3; D remains unclear. The CDR3 covers 15 residues. Trimming took 0 bases from V and 3 from J, leaving 9 bases between them. Looked up from germline, CDR1 is SGHDN and CDR2 is FVKESK.

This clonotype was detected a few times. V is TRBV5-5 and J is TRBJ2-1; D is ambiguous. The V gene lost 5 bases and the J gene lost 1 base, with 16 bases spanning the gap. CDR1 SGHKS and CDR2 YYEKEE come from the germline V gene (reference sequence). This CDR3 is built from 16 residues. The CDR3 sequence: CASRMQTGWSYNEQFF. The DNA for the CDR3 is TGTGCCAGCAGAATGCAAACTGGGTGGTCCTACAATGAGCAGTTCTTC. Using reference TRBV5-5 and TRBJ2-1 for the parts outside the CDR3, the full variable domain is DAGVTQSPTHLIKTRGQQVTLRCSPISGHKSVSWYQQVLGQGPQFIFQYYEKEERGRGNFPDRFSARQFPNYSSELNVNALLLGDSALYLCASRMQTGWSYNEQFFGPGTRLTVL.

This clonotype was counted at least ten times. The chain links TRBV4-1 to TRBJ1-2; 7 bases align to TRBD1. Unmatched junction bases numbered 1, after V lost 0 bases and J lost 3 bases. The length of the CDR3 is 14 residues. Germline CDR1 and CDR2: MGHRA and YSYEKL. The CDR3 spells CASSQDDRDYGYTF. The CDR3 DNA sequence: TGCGCCAGCAGCCAAGATGACAGGGACTATGGCTACACCTTC.

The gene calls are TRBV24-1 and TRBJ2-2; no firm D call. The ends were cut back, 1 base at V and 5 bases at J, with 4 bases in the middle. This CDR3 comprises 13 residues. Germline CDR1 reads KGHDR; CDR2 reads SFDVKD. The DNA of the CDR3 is TGTGCCACCAGTGATTTTCCAACCGGGGAGCTGTTTTTT. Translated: CATSDFPTGELFF.

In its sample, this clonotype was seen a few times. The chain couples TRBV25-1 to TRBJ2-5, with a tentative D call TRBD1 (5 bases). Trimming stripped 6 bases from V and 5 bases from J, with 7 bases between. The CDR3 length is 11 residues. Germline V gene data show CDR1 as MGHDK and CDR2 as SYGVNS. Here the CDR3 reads CASRAGETQYF. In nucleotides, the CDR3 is TGTGCCAGCAGGGCAGGGGAGACCCAGTACTTC.

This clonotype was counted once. The CDR3 loop reads CASSLPGTGRIGYEQYF. CDR3 DNA: TGTGCCAGCAGCTTACCCGGGACAGGGAGAATTGGCTACGAGCAGTACTTC. This rearrangement joins TRBV7-3 to TRBJ2-7, with 9 bases that match TRBD1. Losses at the gene ends were 2 bases for V and 3 bases for J; bases not matched to a gene: 11. This CDR3 region has 17 residues. CDR1 is SGHTA, CDR2 FQGTGA, per germline.

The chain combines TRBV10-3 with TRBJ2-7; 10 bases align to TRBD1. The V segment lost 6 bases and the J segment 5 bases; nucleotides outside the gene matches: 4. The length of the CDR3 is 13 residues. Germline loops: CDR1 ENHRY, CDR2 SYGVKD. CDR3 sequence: CAIRATGGNEQYF. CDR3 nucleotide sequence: TGTGCCATCAGGGCGACAGGGGGCAACGAGCAGTACTTC.

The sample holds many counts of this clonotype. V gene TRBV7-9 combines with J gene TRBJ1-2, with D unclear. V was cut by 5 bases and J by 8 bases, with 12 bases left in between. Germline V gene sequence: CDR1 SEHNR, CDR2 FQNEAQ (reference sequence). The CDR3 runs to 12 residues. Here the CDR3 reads CASSDVGRGYTF. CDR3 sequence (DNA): TGTGCCAGCAGCGATGTAGGAAGGGGCTACACCTTC.

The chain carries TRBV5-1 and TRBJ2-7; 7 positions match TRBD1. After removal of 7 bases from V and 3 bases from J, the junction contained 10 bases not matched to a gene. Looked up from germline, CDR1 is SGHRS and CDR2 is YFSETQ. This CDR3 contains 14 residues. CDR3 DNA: TGCGCCAGCTCTCAATGGACAGGCGACTACGAGCAGTACTTC. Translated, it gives CASSQWTGDYEQYF.

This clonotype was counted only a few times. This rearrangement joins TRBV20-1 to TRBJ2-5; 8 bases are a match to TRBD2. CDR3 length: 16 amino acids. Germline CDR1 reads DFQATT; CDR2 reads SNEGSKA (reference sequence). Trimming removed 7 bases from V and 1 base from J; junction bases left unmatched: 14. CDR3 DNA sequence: TGCAGTGTTATGGCGCCGGGGGGGGCAATCCAAGAGACCCAGTACTTC. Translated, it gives CSVMAPGGAIQETQYF.

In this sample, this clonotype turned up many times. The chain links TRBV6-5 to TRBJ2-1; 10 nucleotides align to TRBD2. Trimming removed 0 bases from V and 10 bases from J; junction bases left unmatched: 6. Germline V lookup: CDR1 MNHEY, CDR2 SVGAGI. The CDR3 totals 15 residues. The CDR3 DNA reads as TGTGCCAGCAGTTACTCGACTAGCGGGTTCGGAGAGCAGTTCTTC. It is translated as CASSYSTSGFGEQFF.

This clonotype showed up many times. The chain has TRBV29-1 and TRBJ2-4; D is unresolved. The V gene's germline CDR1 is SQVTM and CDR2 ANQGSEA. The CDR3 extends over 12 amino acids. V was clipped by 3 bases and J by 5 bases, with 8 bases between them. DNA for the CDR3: TGCAGCGTTGACATATCCCAAAACATTCAGTACTTC. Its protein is CSVDISQNIQYF.

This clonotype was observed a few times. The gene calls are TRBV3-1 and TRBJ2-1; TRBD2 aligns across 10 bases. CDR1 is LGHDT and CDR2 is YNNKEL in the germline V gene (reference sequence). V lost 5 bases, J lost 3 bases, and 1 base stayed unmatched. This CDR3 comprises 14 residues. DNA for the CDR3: TGTGCCAGCAGCTCTAGCGGGAGCTACAATGAGCAGTTCTTC. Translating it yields CASSSSGSYNEQFF.